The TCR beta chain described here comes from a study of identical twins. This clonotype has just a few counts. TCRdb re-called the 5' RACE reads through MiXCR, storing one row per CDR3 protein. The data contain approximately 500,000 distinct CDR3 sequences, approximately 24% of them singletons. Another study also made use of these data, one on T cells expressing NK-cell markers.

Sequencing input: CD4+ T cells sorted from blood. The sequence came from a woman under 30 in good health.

The CDR3 DNA follows: TGCAGCGTTGATAAGGGGTCCACAGATACGCAGTATTTT. Amino acids: CSVDKGSTDTQYF. The chain recombines TRBV29-1 with TRBJ2-3; a possible D gene is TRBD1 (5 bases). The CDR3 runs to 13 residues. V lost 3 bases, J lost 2 bases, and 9 bases lay in between. Germline loops: CDR1 SQVTM, CDR2 ANQGSEA.